What follows is one T cell receptor beta chain and its context. The assay was immunoSEQ multiplex PCR, and TCRdb's table has in-frame clones only and misses some. The sample carries around 64,000 clones, roughly 89% recorded once. The sample belongs to a study of blood T cell repertoires in COVID-19. Trimming took 6 bases from V and 9 from J; bases not matched to a gene: 10. This CDR3 spans 13 amino acids. The germline CDR1 and CDR2 sequences are MDHEN and SYDVKM. The TCR sequence derives from a man younger than 45 with acute or convalescent COVID-19. The chain couples TRBV28 to TRBJ1-2; 7 nucleotides match TRBD1. The specimen sequenced was peripheral blood. CDR3 coding DNA: TGTGCCAGCAGGGATGGGACAGCCCTACGCTACACCTTC. Its translation: CASRDGTALRYTF.